A single sample is the source of the 9 T cell receptor beta chains below, sequenced in a study of CD8+ T cells in alopecia areata (dated by TCRdb to 2016 to 2019). The sample's time point label, decoded: around 22 weeks on oral tofacitinib. This specimen's treatment or condition label, interpreted: oral pan-JAK inhibitor, 5-10 mg twice daily. Libraries were made using the immunoSEQ multiplex PCR assay. For TCR sequencing, RNA was extracted from every sample and reverse transcribed into cDNA to serve as template. Sourced from immuneACCESS, this table was stored by TCRdb with only in-frame sequences that have V and J called. A share of the clones is absent; for the studies checked, an unresolved V gene accounts for under half, and the remainder has no known explanation. The sample has around 270,000 clones on record, about three fifths of them singletons. More than 1.5% of the sample goes to the ten largest clones.

The source material was CD4+ T cells sorted from blood, sampled at week 24, from a patient treated with tofacitinib. The receptors were gathered from a human donor with alopecia areata.

This clone was detected only once. The V and J genes are TRBV7-9 and TRBJ2-7; TRBD1 might be the D (5 bases). V was pared by 2 bases and J by 3 bases, with 14 bases between. This CDR3 spans 15 amino acids. Germline CDR1 and CDR2: SEHNR and FQNEAQ (reference sequence). CDR3 DNA sequence: TGTGCCAGCAGCTTAACGCCAGGGCAGAACTACGAGCAGTACTTC. Amino acid sequence: CASSLTPGQNYEQYF.

The gene calls are TRBV27 and TRBJ2-2; D ambiguous. Germline-derived CDR1 and CDR2 are MNHEY and SMNVEV (reference sequence). Trimming pared 5 bases from V and 6 bases from J, leaving 7 bases between. The length of the CDR3 is 12 residues. CDR3 nucleotide sequence: TGTGCCAGCAGTCGCATCGCCGGGGAGCTGTTTTTT. This translates into CASSRIAGELFF.

The genes are TRBV7-9 and TRBJ2-5, with D perhaps TRBD1 (6 bases). CDR1 is SEHNR, CDR2 FQNEAQ, per germline (reference sequence). The CDR3 loop spans 15 amino acids. V was trimmed by 5 bases and J by 2 bases, leaving 15 bases between them. DNA of the CDR3: TGTGCCAGCAGCCCCCGCAGGGGCGGACAAGAGACCCAGTACTTC. Amino acids: CASSPRRGGQETQYF.

The rearrangement joins TRBV18 to TRBJ2-7; TRBD1 matches at 7 bases. This CDR3 region has 15 residues. V trimming: 4 bases; J trimming: 5 bases; junction bases outside the gene matches: 11. Per germline, CDR1 KGHSH and CDR2 LQKENI. The CDR3 here is CASSQRQGSGHEQYF. CDR3 bases: TGTGCCAGCTCACAGAGACAGGGATCTGGGCACGAGCAGTACTTC.

The V call is TRBV7-9, the J call TRBJ1-1, with unresolved D. The CDR3 covers 12 residues. Trimming cost V 0 bases and J 7 bases, with 6 bases left between them. Germline CDR1 SEHNR, CDR2 FQNEAQ (reference sequence). CDR3 in DNA: TGTGCCAGCAGCTTAGCCCGGGGTGAAGCTTTCTTT. Protein product: CASSLARGEAFF.

There are a few counts of this clone. This chain uses TRBV6-6 with TRBJ1-2; TRBD1 agrees at 7 bases. The V gene end was trimmed by 5 bases and the J gene end by 2 bases; junction bases not matched to a gene: 11. The CDR3 loop spans 16 amino acids. Germline lookup yields CDR1 MNHNY and CDR2 SVGAGI (reference sequence). In nucleotides, the CDR3 is TGTGCCAGCAGTATGCCAGGGGGGGCACAAAACTATGGCTACACCTTC. Its protein is CASSMPGGAQNYGYTF.

This chain links TRBV4-2 with TRBJ2-5; TRBD2 agrees at 7 bases. Trimming took 4 bases from V and 3 from J; bases not matched to a gene: 8. CDR3 length: 15 amino acids. Germline V gene lookup returns CDR1 LGHNA and CDR2 YNFKEQ. CDR3 sequence reads: CASSLASSGKETQYF. DNA of the CDR3: TGTGCCAGCAGCCTGGCCTCTAGCGGAAAAGAGACCCAGTACTTC.

This clone has a handful of counts. The rearrangement links TRBV5-1 to TRBJ2-2, with a weak D call TRBD1 (5 bases). CDR3 length equals 15 residues. The germline V gene encodes CDR1 SGHRS and CDR2 YFSETQ. The V end lost 4 bases, the J end lost 4 bases, and 14 bases lay between the germline ends. CDR3 region: CASSKEGHPTGELFF. The CDR3 DNA sequence: TGCGCCAGCAGCAAGGAAGGACACCCCACCGGGGAGCTGTTTTTT.

The chain is built from TRBV28 and TRBJ2-1, with TRBD1 as a possible D gene (5 bases). The CDR3 consists of 15 residues. Trimming shortened V by 3 bases and J by 0 bases, and 9 bases separated the two germline ends. From germline, CDR1 is MDHEN and CDR2 SYDVKM. This CDR3 is CASSFAGSSYNEQFF. The CDR3 bases are TGTGCCAGCAGTTTTGCAGGGTCCTCCTACAATGAGCAGTTCTTC.